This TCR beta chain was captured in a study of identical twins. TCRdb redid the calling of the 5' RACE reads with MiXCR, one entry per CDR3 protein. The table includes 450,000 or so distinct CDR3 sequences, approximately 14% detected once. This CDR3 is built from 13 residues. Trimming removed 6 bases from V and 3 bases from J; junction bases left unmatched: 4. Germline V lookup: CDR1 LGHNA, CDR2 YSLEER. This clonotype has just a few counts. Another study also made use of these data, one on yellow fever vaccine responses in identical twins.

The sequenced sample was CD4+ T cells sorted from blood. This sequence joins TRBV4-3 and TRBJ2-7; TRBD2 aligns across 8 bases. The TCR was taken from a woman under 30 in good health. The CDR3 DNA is TGCGCCAGCAGTCGGGGACTAGTCTACGAGCAGTACTTC. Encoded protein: CASSRGLVYEQYF.